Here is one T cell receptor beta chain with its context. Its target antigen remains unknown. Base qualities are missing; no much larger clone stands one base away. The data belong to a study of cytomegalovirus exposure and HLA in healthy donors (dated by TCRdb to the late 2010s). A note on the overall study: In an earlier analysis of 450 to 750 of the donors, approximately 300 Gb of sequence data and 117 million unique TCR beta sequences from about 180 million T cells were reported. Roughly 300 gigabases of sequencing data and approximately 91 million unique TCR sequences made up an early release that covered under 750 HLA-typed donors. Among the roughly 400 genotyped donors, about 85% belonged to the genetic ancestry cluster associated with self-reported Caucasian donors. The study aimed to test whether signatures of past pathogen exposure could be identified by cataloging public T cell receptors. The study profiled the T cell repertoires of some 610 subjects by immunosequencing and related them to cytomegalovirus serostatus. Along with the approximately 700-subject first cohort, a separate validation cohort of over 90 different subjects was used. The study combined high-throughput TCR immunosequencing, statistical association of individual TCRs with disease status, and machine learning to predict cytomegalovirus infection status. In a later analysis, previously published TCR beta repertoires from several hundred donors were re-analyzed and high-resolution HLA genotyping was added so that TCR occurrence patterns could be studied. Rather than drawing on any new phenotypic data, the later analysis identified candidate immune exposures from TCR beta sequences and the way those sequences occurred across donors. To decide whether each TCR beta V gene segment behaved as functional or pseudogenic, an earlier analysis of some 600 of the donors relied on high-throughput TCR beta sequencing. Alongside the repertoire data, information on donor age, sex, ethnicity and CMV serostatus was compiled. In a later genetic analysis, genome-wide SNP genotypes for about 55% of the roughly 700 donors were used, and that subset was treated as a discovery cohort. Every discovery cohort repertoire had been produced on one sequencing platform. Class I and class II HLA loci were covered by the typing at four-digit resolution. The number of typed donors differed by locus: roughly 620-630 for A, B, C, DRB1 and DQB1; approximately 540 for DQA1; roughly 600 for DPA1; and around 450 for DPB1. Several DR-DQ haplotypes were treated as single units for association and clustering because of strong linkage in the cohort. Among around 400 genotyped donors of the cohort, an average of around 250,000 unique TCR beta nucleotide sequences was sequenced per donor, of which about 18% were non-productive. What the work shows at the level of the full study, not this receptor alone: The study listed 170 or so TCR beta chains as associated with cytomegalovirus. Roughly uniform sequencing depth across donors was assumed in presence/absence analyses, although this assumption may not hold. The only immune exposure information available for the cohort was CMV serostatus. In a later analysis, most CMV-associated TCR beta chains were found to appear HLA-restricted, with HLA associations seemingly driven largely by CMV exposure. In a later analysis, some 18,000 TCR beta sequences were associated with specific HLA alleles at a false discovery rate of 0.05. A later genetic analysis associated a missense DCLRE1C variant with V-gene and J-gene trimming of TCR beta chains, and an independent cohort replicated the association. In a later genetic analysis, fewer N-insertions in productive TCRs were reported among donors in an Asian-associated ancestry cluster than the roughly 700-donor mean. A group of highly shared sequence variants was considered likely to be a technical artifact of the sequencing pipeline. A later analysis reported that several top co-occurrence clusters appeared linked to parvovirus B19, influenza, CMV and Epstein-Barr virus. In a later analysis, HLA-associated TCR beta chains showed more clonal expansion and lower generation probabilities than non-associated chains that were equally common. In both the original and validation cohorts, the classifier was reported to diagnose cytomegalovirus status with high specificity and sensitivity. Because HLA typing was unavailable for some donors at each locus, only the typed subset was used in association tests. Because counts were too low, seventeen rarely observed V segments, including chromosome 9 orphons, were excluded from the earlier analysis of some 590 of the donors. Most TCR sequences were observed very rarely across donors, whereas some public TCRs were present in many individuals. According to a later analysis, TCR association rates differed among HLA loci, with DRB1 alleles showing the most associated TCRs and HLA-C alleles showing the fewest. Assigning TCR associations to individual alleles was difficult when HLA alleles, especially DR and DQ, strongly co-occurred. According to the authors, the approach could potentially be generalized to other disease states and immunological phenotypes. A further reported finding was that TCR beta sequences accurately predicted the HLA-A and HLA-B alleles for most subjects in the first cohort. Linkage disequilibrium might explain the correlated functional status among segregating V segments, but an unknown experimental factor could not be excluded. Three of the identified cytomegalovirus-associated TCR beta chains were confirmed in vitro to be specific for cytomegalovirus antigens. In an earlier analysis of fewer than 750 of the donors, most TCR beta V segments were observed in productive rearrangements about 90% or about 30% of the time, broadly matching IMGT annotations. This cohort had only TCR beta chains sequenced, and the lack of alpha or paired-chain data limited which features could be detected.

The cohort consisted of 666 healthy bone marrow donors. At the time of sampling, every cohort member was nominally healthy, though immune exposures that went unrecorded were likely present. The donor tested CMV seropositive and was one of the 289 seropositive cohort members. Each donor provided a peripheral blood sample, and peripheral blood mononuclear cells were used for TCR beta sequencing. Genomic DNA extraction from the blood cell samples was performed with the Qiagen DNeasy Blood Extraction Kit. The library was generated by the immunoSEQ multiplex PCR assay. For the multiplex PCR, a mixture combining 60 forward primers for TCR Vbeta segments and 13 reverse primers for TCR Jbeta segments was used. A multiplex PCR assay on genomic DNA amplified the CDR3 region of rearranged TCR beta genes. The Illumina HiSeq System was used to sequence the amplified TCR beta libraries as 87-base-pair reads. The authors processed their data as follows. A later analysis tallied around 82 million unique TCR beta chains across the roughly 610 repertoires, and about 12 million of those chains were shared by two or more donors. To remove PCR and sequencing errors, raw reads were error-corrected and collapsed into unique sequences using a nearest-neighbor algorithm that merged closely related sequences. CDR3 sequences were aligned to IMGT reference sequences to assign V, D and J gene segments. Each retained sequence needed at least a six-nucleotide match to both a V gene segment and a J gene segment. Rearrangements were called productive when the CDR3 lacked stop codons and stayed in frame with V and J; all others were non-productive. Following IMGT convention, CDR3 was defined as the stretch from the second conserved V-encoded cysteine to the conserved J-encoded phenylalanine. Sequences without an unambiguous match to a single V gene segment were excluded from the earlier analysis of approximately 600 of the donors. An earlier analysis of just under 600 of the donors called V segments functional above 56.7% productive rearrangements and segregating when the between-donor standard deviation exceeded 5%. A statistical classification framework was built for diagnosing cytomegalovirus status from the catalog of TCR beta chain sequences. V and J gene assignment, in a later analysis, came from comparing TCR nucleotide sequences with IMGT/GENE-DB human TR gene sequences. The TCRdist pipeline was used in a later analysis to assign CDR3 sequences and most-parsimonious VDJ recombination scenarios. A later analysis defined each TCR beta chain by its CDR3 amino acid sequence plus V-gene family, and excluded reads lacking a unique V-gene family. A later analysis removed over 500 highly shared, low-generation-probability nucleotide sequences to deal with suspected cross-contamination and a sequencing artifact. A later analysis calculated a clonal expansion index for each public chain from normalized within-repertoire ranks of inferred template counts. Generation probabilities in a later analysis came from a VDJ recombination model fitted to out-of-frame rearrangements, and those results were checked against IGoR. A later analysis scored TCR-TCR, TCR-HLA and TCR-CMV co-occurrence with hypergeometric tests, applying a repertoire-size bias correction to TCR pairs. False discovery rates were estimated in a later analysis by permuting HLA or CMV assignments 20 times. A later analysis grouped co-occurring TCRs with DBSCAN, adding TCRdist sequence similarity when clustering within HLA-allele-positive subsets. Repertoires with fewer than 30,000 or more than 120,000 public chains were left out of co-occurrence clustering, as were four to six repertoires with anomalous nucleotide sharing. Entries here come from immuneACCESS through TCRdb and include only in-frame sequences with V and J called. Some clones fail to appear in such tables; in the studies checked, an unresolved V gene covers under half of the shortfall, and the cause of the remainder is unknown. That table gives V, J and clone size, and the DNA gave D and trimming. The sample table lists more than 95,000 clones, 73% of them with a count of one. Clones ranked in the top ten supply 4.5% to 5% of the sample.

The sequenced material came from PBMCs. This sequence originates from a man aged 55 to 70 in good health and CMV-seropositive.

The sequence in DNA is TGCGCCAGCAGCTCCACCCCGGGGGTGATGAACACTGAAGCTTTCTTT. This is translated as CASSSTPGVMNTEAFF. The chain was built from TRBV5-1 and TRBJ1-1, with TRBD1 tentatively as D gene (5 bases match). Trimming costs V 3 bases and J 0 bases, and their ends lie 15 bases apart. Inclusive of the bounding cysteine and phenylalanine, the CDR3 is 16 residues long. Only the CDR3 part of the read is kept: 48 bases, read in frame from the first base. The germline V gene yields SGHRS for CDR1 and YFSETQ for CDR2.